These T cell receptor beta chains were read from a single sample in a study of PD-1 blockade in classical Hodgkin lymphoma. Repertoires were generated with immunoSEQ multiplex PCR, while TCRdb's copy carries only in-frame clones and drops some. Found here are roughly 40,000 clones, 60% to 75% of them singletons; the top ten hold less than 4%. Sequencing was performed on peripheral blood mononuclear cells (PBMCs), taken at baseline. These TCRs come from a human donor with classical Hodgkin lymphoma. Each CDR3 is given with its conserved first and last residue. A D gene is named only where the DNA matches it firmly.

d_gene: NA
v_gene: TRBV13
CDR3aa: CASRQHKEGTDTQYF

d_gene: NA
v_gene: TRBV4-3
CDR3aa: CASSQGSGLSYEQYF

d_gene: TRBD1
v_gene: TRBV7-9
CDR3aa: CASSDKDRASGGYTF

d_gene: NA
v_gene: TRBV15
CDR3aa: CATSRDTGEAFF

d_gene: NA
v_gene: TRBV6-4
CDR3aa: CASSDSEGANEQYF

d_gene: NA
v_gene: TRBV5-8
CDR3aa: CASSSYRDMENEQFF

d_gene: TRBD1
v_gene: TRBV18
CDR3aa: CASSPLPGQTASGANVLTF

d_gene: TRBD1
v_gene: TRBV30
CDR3aa: CAWSSGTGNTGELFF

d_gene: NA
v_gene: TRBV6-1
CDR3aa: CAAGDYEQYF

d_gene: NA
v_gene: TRBV7-2
CDR3aa: CASSLPIRRTSAFF

d_gene: TRBD1
v_gene: TRBV29-1
CDR3aa: CSVEGQGVDGYTF

d_gene: NA
v_gene: TRBV27
CDR3aa: CASTPLGLFNEQFF

d_gene: NA
v_gene: TRBV5-1
CDR3aa: CASGPVGEPYNEQFF

d_gene: NA
v_gene: TRBV14
CDR3aa: CASSQRGSYEQYF

d_gene: NA
v_gene: TRBV19
CDR3aa: CASSQVLATGELFF

d_gene: NA
v_gene: TRBV11-1
CDR3aa: CASSPSRTVYDEQYF

d_gene: TRBD2
v_gene: TRBV5-6
CDR3aa: CASRGRLAETVETQYF

d_gene: TRBD1
v_gene: TRBV7-6
CDR3aa: CASSLGTGANTEAFF

d_gene: NA
v_gene: TRBV2
CDR3aa: CASRYRDKAASPLHF

d_gene: NA
v_gene: TRBV11-1
CDR3aa: CASSLGFETQYF

d_gene: NA
v_gene: TRBV4-1
CDR3aa: CASSQDRSGASGYTF

d_gene: TRBD1
v_gene: TRBV18
CDR3aa: CASSRGTGRGEQFF

d_gene: TRBD1
v_gene: TRBV30
CDR3aa: CAWRTGRLFF

d_gene: NA
v_gene: TRBV19
CDR3aa: CASSIRFSASRLGEQYF

d_gene: TRBD1
v_gene: TRBV28
CDR3aa: CAALRFRTGGNEQFF

d_gene: NA
v_gene: TRBV7-7
CDR3aa: CASSLVYTGELFF

d_gene: NA
v_gene: TRBV7-2
CDR3aa: CASSLNPGGDIQYF

d_gene: NA
v_gene: TRBV7-7
CDR3aa: CASSLSGAEELFF